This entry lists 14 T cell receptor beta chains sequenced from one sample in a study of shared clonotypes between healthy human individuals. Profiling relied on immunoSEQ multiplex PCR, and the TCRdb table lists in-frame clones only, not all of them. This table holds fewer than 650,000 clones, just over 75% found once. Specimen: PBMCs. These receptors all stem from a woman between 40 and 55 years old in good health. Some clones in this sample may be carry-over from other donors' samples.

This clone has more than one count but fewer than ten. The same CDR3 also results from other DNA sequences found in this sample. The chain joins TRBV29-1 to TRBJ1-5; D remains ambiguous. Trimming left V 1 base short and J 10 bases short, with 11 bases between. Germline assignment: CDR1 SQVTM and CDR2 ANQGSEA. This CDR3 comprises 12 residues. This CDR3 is CSVEAANGPQHF. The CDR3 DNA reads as TGCAGCGTTGAAGCTGCGAACGGACCCCAGCATTTT. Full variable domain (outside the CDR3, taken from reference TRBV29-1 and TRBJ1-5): SAVISQKPSRDICQRGTSLTIQCQVDSQVTMMFWYRQQPGQSLTLIATANQGSEATYESGFVIDKFPISRPNLTFSTLTVSNMSPEDSSIYLCSVEAANGPQHFGDGTRLSIL.

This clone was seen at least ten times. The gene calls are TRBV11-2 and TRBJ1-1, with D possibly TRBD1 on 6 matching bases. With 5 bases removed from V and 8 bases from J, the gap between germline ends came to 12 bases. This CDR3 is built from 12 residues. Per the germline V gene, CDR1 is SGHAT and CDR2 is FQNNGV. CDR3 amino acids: CASSLFGGEAFF. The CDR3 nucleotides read TGTGCCAGCAGCCTTTTTGGGGGCGAAGCTTTCTTT.

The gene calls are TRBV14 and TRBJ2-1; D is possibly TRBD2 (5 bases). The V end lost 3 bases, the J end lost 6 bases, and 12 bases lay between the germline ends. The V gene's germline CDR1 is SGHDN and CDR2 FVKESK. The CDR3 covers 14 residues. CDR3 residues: CASSQNIAFNEQFF. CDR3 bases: TGTGCCAGCAGCCAGAACATAGCGTTCAATGAGCAGTTCTTC.

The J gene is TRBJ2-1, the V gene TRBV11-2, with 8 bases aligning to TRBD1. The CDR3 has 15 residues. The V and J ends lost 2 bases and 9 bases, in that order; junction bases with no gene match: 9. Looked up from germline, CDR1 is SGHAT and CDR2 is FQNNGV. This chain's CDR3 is CASSLQGASGSEQFF. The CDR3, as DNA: TGTGCCAGCAGCTTACAGGGGGCGAGTGGGTCTGAGCAGTTCTTC.

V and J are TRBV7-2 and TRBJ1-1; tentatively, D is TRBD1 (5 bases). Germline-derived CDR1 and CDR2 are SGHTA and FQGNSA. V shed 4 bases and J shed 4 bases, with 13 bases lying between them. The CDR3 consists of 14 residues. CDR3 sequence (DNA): TGTGCCAGCAGCTGGGCGGGGGGGAGCACTGAAGCTTTCTTT. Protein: CASSWAGGSTEAFF. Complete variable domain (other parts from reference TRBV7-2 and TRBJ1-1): GAGVSQSPSNKVTEKGKDVELRCDPISGHTALYWYRQSLGQGLEFLIYFQGNSAPDKSGLPSDRFSAERTGGSVSTLTIQRTQQEDSAVYLCASSWAGGSTEAFFGQGTRLTVV.

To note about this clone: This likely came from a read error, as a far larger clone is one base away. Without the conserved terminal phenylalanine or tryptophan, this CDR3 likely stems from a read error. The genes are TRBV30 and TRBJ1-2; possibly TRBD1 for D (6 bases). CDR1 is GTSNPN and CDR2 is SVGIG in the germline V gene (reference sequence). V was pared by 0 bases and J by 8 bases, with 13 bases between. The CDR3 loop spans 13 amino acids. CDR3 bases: TGTGCCTGGAGTGTAGGACAGTGGGAAGGCTACACCTTA. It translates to CAWSVGQWEGYTL.

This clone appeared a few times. For the CDR3, the DNA is TGTGCCAGCAGCTTGTCCAATTCACCCCTCCACTTT. It yields the protein CASSLSNSPLHF. The V call is TRBV5-6, the J call TRBJ1-6; D is ambiguous. This CDR3 contains 12 residues. Germline loops: CDR1 SGHDT, CDR2 YYEEEE. V dropped 1 base and J dropped 7 bases, with 3 bases sitting between them.

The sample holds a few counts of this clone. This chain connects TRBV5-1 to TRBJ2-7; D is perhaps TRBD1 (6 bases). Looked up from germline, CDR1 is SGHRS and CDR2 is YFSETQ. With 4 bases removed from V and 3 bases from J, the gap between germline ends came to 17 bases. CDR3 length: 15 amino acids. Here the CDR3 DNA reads TGCGCCAGCAGCCCCACCGCAGGGGACGGCTACGAGCAGTACTTC. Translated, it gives CASSPTAGDGYEQYF.

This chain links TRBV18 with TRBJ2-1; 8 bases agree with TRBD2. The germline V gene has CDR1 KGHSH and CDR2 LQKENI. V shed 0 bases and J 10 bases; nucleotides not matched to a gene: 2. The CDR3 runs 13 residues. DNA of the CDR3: TGTGCCAGCTCACCACCACTAGCGGAAGAGCAGTTCTTC. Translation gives CASSPPLAEEQFF.

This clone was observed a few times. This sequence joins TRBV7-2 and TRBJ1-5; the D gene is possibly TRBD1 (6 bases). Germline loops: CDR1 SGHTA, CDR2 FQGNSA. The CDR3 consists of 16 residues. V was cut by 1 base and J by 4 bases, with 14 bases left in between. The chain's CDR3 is CASSLGEYRVNQPQHF. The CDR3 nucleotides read TGTGCCAGCAGCTTAGGAGAGTACAGGGTGAATCAGCCCCAGCATTTT.

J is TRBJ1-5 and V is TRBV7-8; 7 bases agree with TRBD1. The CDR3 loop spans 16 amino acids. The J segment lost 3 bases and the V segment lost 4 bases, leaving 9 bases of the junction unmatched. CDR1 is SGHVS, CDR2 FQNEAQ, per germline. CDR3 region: CASSSAGGANNQPQHF. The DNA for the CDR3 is TGTGCCAGCAGCTCCGCAGGGGGGGCTAACAATCAGCCCCAGCATTTT.

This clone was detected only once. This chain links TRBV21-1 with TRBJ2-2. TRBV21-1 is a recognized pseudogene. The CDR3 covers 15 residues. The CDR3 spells CASSLPRRNTGELFF. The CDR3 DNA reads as TGTGCCAGCAGCCTTCCCCGACGGAACACCGGGGAGCTGTTTTTT.

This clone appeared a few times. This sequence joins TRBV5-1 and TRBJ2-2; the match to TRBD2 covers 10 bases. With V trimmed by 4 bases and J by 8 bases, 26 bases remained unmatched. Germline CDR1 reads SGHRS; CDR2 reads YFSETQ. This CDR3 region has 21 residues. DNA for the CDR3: TGCGCCAGCAGCCCCCGGGCAAAGGAACTAGCGGGAAGAGGACGGGCGGGGGAGCTGTTTTTT. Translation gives CASSPRAKELAGRGRAGELFF.

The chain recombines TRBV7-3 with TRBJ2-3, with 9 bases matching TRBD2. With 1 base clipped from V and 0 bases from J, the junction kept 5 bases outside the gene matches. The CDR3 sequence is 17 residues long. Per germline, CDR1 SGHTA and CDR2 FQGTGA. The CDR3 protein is CASSLNPSGASTDTQYF. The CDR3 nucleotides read TGTGCCAGCAGCTTAAACCCTAGCGGGGCTAGCACAGATACGCAGTATTTT.